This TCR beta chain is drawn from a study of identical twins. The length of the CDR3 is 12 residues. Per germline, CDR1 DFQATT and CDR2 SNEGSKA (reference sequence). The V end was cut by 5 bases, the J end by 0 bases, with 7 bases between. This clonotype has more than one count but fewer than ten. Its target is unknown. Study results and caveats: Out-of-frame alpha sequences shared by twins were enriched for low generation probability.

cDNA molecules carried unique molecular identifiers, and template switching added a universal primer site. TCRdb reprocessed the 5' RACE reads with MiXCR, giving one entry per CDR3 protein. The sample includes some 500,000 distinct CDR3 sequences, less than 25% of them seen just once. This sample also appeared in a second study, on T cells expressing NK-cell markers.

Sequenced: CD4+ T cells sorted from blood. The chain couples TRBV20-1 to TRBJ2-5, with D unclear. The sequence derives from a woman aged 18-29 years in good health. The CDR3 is CSASEYQETQYF. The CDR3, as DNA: TGCAGTGCTTCAGAGTACCAAGAGACCCAGTACTTC.